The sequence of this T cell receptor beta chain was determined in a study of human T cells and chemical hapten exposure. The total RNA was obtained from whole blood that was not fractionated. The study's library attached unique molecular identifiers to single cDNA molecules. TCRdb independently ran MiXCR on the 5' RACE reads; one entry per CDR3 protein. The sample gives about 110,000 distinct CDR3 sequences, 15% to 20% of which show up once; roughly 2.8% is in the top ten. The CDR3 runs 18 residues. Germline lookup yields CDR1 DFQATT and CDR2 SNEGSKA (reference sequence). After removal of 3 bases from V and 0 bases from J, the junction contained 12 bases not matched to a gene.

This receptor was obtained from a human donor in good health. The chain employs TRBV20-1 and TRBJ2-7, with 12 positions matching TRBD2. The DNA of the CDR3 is TGCAGTGCTAGCCCCCCCGCTAGCGGGAGGGCCCCCTCCTACGAGCAGTACTTC. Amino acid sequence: CSASPPASGRAPSYEQYF.